This record concerns one T cell receptor beta chain sequence. What it binds is unknown. Generated by immunoSEQ multiplex PCR, the TCRdb table keeps only in-frame clones and is missing some. The table includes some 47,000 clones, around 93% detected once. This sample was included in a study of T cell therapy after organ transplantation. These patients had received solid-organ transplants and had drug-resistant or recurrent cytomegalovirus. The CDR3 runs to 14 residues. The germline gives CDR1 SGHTA, CDR2 FQGTGA. V lost 4 bases to trimming and J lost 4 bases; unmatched junction nucleotides: 2. This receptor was obtained from a human patient who had received a solid organ transplant and had CMV disease. The sequences come from CD8+ T cells from blood, collected before autologous CMV-specific T cell therapy. This chain connects TRBV7-3 to TRBJ2-3, with 10 bases matching TRBD1. CDR3 bases: TGTGCCAGCAGCTCGACAGGGGGCCCAGATACGCAGTATTTT. It specifies CASSSTGGPDTQYF.